The text below deals with one T cell receptor (beta chain). Its antigen is as yet unknown. This CDR3 has 16 amino acids. In germline, CDR1 is SGHDN, CDR2 FVKESK. The junction had 9 bases not matched to a gene; V was cut back by 4 bases and J by 9 bases. The data belong to a study of T cells after yellow fever vaccination. Points from the study as a whole: In post-booster samples, most primary-vaccination clones reappeared (about 95% CD4, 88% CD8).

The study made its TCR cDNA through 5'RACE template switching. That step introduced a universal primer site along with UMIs. TCRdb reprocessed the 5' RACE reads via MiXCR and lists one record per CDR3 protein. Of hundreds of thousands of distinct CDR3 sequences in the sample, about 9.5% were seen once. This material consisted of PBMCs, taken on the day of the first yellow fever vaccination. The genes are TRBV14 and TRBJ2-1; 13 nucleotides line up with TRBD2. The TCR sequence derives from a man between 18 and 29 years old who received the YFV17D yellow fever vaccine. The CDR3 DNA follows: TGTGCCAGCAGCCTAACCGGGACTAGCGGGGTGGGTGAGCAGTTCTTC. Protein: CASSLTGTSGVGEQFF.